What follows are 22 T cell receptor beta chains derived from one specimen sequenced in a study of control samples from healthy donors and cancer patients (dated by TCRdb to between 2020 and 2021). Library creation used the immunoSEQ multiplex PCR assay. TCRdb holds this immuneACCESS table with in-frame rearrangements only. Some clones are missing; in checked studies, unresolved V genes explain under half, and the rest has no known cause. The sample profile shows approximately 74,000 clones; about 95% of them were found once. Under 3.5% of the sample is in the top ten clones. Sequenced: blood. The receptor set was obtained from a woman aged 25-40 years in good health.

The chain recombines TRBV19 with TRBJ1-4; D is possibly TRBD1 (6 bases). The germline V gene encodes CDR1 LNHDA and CDR2 SQIVND (reference sequence). Trimming pared 5 bases from V and 8 bases from J, leaving 9 bases between. The CDR3 spans 12 residues. The CDR3 DNA is TGTGCCAGTAGTTCAGGGGCCGAAAAACTGTTTTTT. Its protein product is CASSSGAEKLFF.

The V call is TRBV27, the J call TRBJ1-2; 7 bases are a match to TRBD1. Germline CDR1 and CDR2: MNHEY and SMNVEV (reference sequence). This CDR3 is built from 15 residues. Unmatched junction bases numbered 15, after V lost 6 bases and J lost 8 bases. The CDR3 DNA sequence: TGTGCCAGCAGCCCCTCCGGGAACCCACAGGGGGGCTACACCTTC. The encoded protein is CASSPSGNPQGGYTF.

The chain carries TRBV12-3 or TRBV12-4 and TRBJ2-7; tentative D call: TRBD1 (6 bases). The CDR3 runs 13 residues. V was trimmed by 3 bases and J by 2 bases, leaving 8 bases between them. The CDR3 nucleotides read TGTGCCAGCAGTTTGGGGGACACCTACGAGCAGTACTTC. It encodes CASSLGDTYEQYF.

The chain couples TRBV2 to TRBJ2-3; a possible D gene is TRBD1 (6 bases). The CDR3 has 14 residues. V shed 6 bases and J shed 0 bases, with 10 bases lying between them. Germline V gives CDR1 SNHLY, CDR2 FYNNEI. DNA for the CDR3: TGTGCCAGCAGCTGGACAGCCAGCACAGATACGCAGTATTTT. This codes for CASSWTASTDTQYF. Complete variable domain (other parts from reference TRBV2 and TRBJ2-3): EPEVTQTPSHQVTQMGQEVILRCVPISNHLYFYWYRQILGQKVEFLVSFYNNEISEKSEIFDDQFSVERPDGSNFTLKIRSTKLEDSAMYFCASSWTASTDTQYFGPGTRLTVL.

The chain joins TRBV19 to TRBJ1-3; weak D call: TRBD1 (5 bases). V was pared by 3 bases and J by 3 bases, with 15 bases between. The germline CDR1 and CDR2 sequences are LNHDA and SQIVND (reference sequence). The CDR3 loop spans 16 amino acids. The CDR3 loop is CASSMAGSSGGNTIYF. The CDR3 DNA is TGTGCCAGTAGTATGGCAGGGTCCTCTGGTGGAAACACCATATATTTT.

The rearrangement uses TRBV27 and TRBJ1-5, with 7 nucleotides matching TRBD1. This CDR3 spans 15 amino acids. The J segment lost 3 bases and the V segment lost 5 bases, leaving 7 bases of the junction unmatched. The germline V gene encodes CDR1 MNHEY and CDR2 SMNVEV (reference sequence). Here the CDR3 reads CASSPGQFFNQPQHF. The DNA of the CDR3 is TGTGCCAGCAGTCCGGGACAGTTCTTCAATCAGCCCCAGCATTTT.

V is TRBV29-1 and J is TRBJ2-6, with D hard to call. CDR1 SQVTM and CDR2 ANQGSEA come from the germline V gene. V was pared by 6 bases and J by 0 bases, with 9 bases between. This CDR3 has 14 amino acids. The CDR3 loop is CSVRGSSGANVLTF. DNA for the CDR3: TGCAGCGTCCGAGGTAGCTCTGGGGCCAACGTCCTGACTTTC.

This clone was detected a few times. The sample has other DNA sequences that encode this CDR3 too. V usage is TRBV5-1 and J usage is TRBJ1-5; the D gene is possibly TRBD1 (5 bases). V was trimmed by 4 bases and J by 3 bases, leaving 14 bases between them. CDR1 is SGHRS, CDR2 YFSETQ, per germline. The CDR3 runs to 15 residues. CDR3: CASSQSGGDNQPQHF. The CDR3 coding sequence is TGCGCCAGCAGCCAGAGCGGAGGGGACAATCAGCCCCAGCATTTT.

The CDR3 loop is CASSLVLAGSYEQYF. CDR3 bases: TGTGCCAGCAGCTTGGTGCTAGCGGGGAGCTACGAGCAGTACTTC. The V call is TRBV5-5, the J call TRBJ2-7; 9 nucleotides line up with TRBD2. Germline V gene data show CDR1 as SGHKS and CDR2 as YYEKEE (reference sequence). V lost 0 bases and J lost 3; bases outside the gene matches: 4. This CDR3 contains 15 residues.

This chain links TRBV10-1 with TRBJ2-7; D ambiguous. CDR3 size: 13 residues. Per the germline V gene, CDR1 is WNHNN and CDR2 is SYGVQD (reference sequence). Trimming left V 4 bases short and J 6 bases short, with 13 bases between. CDR3 sequence reads: CASSVGPVSEQYF. Here the CDR3 DNA reads TGCGCCAGCAGTGTAGGCCCCGTTAGCGAGCAGTACTTC.

The chain recombines TRBV12-3 or TRBV12-4 with TRBJ1-2, with 7 bases lining up with TRBD1. The CDR3 is 13 residues long. V shed 6 bases and J 7 bases; nucleotides not matched to a gene: 8. The CDR3 coding sequence is TGTGCCAGCAGAAAAAAAGGGGGCCTTGGCTACACCTTC. This gives the protein CASRKKGGLGYTF.

This chain uses TRBV10-1 with TRBJ2-3; D remains unclear. V lost 10 bases to trimming and J lost 4 bases, with 9 bases between them. Germline V CDR1 and CDR2: WNHNN, SYGVQD (reference sequence). The CDR3 sequence is 11 residues long. The CDR3 protein is CATSGSDTQYF. CDR3 nucleotides: TGCGCCACCTCTGGCTCAGATACGCAGTATTTT.

The rearrangement joins TRBV6-5 to TRBJ1-4, with TRBD1 matching 10 bases. The CDR3 covers 16 residues. CDR1 is MNHEY and CDR2 is SVGAGI in the germline V gene. J was trimmed by 7 bases and V by 4 bases; bases with no gene match: 9. CDR3 sequence reads: CASSSGQGILVEKLFF. CDR3 nucleotides: TGTGCCAGCAGTTCGGGACAGGGGATTCTAGTTGAAAAACTGTTTTTT.

This sequence joins TRBV23-1 and TRBJ1-3; D gene ambiguous. TRBV23-1 is given ORF status, its function remaining uncertain. Trimming removed 2 bases from V and 8 bases from J, with 13 bases in between. The CDR3 runs 14 residues. The CDR3 loop reads CASSQDAPRDTIYF. The CDR3 bases are TGCGCCAGCAGTCAAGATGCGCCGCGCGACACCATATATTTT.

The genes are TRBV19 and TRBJ2-7; D not certain. Germline V CDR1 and CDR2: LNHDA, SQIVND (reference sequence). The CDR3 has 13 amino acids. The V end lost 3 bases, the J end lost 3 bases, and 9 bases lay between the germline ends. The CDR3 reads CASSMNSFYEQYF. The CDR3, as DNA: TGTGCCAGTAGTATGAACAGCTTCTACGAGCAGTACTTC.

The chain carries TRBV6-1 and TRBJ2-1; D call uncertain. Looked up from germline, CDR1 is MNHNS and CDR2 is SASEGT. The CDR3 has 13 amino acids. Trimming shortened V by 1 base and J by 4 bases, and 5 bases separated the two germline ends. CDR3 in DNA: TGTGCCAGCAGTGAAGTCGGATACAATGAGCAGTTCTTC. Translated: CASSEVGYNEQFF.

The V call is TRBV6-1, the J call TRBJ1-5, with TRBD1 as a possible D gene (5 bases). This CDR3 region has 15 residues. Per germline, CDR1 MNHNS and CDR2 SASEGT. V lost 1 base to trimming and J lost 5 bases, with 12 bases between them. The CDR3 loop is CASSEVGVWDQPQHF. The CDR3 region has the DNA TGTGCCAGCAGTGAAGTGGGGGTGTGGGATCAGCCCCAGCATTTT.

CDR3 sequence reads: CASSLFGGSQPQHF. The CDR3 DNA is TGTGCCAGCAGCTTATTCGGCGGCAGTCAGCCCCAGCATTTT. The rearrangement joins TRBV7-8 to TRBJ1-5, with D hard to call. Germline assignment: CDR1 SGHVS and CDR2 FQNEAQ. Trimming shortened V by 2 bases and J by 6 bases, and 11 bases separated the two germline ends. This CDR3 has 14 amino acids.

This chain uses TRBV29-1 with TRBJ1-2; 7 bases align to TRBD1. The CDR3 spans 12 residues. Losses at the gene ends were 5 bases for V and 2 bases for J; bases not matched to a gene: 2. The germline V gene encodes CDR1 SQVTM and CDR2 ANQGSEA. CDR3 in amino acids: CSVTGQNYGYTF. Written as DNA, the CDR3 is TGCAGCGTTACGGGACAGAACTATGGCTACACCTTC. The full variable domain, its missing parts supplied by reference TRBV29-1 and TRBJ1-2, is SAVISQKPSRDICQRGTSLTIQCQVDSQVTMMFWYRQQPGQSLTLIATANQGSEATYESGFVIDKFPISRPNLTFSTLTVSNMSPEDSSIYLCSVTGQNYGYTFGSGTRLTVV.

The J gene is TRBJ1-5, the V gene TRBV10-3; D unresolved. The CDR3 has 13 amino acids. V lost 6 bases, J lost 4 bases, and 10 bases lay in between. Germline-derived CDR1 and CDR2 are ENHRY and SYGVKD. CDR3 DNA sequence: TGTGCCATCAGCCCGGACGGGAATCAGCCCCAGCATTTT. Protein: CAISPDGNQPQHF.

This chain links TRBV24-1 with TRBJ1-2, with D perhaps TRBD1 (6 bases). The CDR3 length is 14 residues. Trimming removed 4 bases from V and 2 bases from J, with 10 bases in between. Germline values: CDR1 KGHDR, CDR2 SFDVKD. CDR3 DNA: TGTGCCACCAGTGACGTAGACAGGAACTATGGCTACACCTTC. It encodes CATSDVDRNYGYTF.

The V and J genes are TRBV21-1 and TRBJ1-1. TRBV21-1 constitutes a pseudogene. The CDR3 runs 14 residues. The CDR3 DNA is TGTGCCAGCAGCAAACGGGGAATGGACACTGAAGCTTTCTTT. This translates into CASSKRGMDTEAFF.